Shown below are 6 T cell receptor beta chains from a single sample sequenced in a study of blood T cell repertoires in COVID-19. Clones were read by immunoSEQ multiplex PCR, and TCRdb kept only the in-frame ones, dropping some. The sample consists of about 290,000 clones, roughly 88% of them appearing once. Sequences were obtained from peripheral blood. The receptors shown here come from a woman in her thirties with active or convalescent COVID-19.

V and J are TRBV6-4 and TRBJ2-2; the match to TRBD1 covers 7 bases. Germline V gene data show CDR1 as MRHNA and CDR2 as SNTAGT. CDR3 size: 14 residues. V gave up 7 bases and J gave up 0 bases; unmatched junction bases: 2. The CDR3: CASKDRANTGELFF. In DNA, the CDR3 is TGTGCCAGCAAAGACAGGGCGAACACCGGGGAGCTGTTTTTT.

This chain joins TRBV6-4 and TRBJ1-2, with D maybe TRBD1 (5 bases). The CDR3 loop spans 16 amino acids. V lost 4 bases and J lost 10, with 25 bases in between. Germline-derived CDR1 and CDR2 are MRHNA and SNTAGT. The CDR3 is CASSVSYGGSRQSYTF. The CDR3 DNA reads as TGTGCCAGCAGTGTTAGTTATGGGGGGTCCCGTCAGTCCTACACCTTC.

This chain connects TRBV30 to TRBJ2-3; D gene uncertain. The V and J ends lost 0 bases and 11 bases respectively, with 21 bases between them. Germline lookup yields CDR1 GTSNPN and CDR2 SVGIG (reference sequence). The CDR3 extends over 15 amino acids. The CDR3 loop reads CAWSVRRLTDTLQYF. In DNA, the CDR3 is TGTGCCTGGAGTGTAAGACGGCTCACAGATACGTTGCAGTATTTT. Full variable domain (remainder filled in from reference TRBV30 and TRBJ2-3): SQTIHQWPATLVQPVGSPLSLECTVEGTSNPNLYWYRQAAGRGLQLLFYSVGIGQISSEVPQNLSASRPQDRQFILSSKKLLLSDSGFYLCAWSVRRLTDTLQYFGPGTRLTVL.

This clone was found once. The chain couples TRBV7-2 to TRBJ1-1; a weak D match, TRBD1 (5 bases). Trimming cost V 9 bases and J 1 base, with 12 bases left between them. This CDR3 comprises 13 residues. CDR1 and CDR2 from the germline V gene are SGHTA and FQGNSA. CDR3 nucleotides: TGTGCCAGTGGGGGGTTAAGGAACACTGAAGCTTTCTTT. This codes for CASGGLRNTEAFF. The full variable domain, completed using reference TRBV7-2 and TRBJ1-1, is GAGVSQSPSNKVTEKGKDVELRCDPISGHTALYWYRQSLGQGLEFLIYFQGNSAPDKSGLPSDRFSAERTGGSVSTLTIQRTQQEDSAVYLCASGGLRNTEAFFGQGTRLTVV.

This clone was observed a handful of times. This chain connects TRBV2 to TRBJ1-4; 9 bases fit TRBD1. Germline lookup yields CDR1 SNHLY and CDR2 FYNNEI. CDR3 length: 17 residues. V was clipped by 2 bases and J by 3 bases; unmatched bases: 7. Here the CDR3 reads CASSENWTGVANEKLFF. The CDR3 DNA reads TGTGCCAGCAGTGAAAACTGGACAGGGGTCGCTAATGAAAAACTGTTTTTT.

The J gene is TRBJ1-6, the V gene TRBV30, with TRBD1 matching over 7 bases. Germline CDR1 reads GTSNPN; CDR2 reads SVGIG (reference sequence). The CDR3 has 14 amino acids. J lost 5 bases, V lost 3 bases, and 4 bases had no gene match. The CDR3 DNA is TGTGCCTGGAGCCGGGACAGTGATAATTCACCCCTCCACTTT. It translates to CAWSRDSDNSPLHF.